This entry lists 3 T cell receptor beta chains sequenced from one sample in a study of blood T cell repertoires in COVID-19. The assay was immunoSEQ multiplex PCR, and TCRdb's table has in-frame clones only and misses some. The top ten hold roughly 3% of the sample, which has about 220,000 clones, 85% to 90% seen once. The source material was PBMCs or T cells enriched from blood (not recorded which). The source is a young woman in a cohort exposed to, infected with or recovered from COVID-19 (not recorded which).

The genes are TRBV2 and TRBJ2-1, with a weak D call TRBD2 (5 bases). Trimming pared 2 bases from V and 8 bases from J, leaving 7 bases between. The CDR3 consists of 12 residues. Germline loops: CDR1 SNHLY, CDR2 FYNNEI. DNA for the CDR3: TGTGCCAGCAGTGAAAGGAGGCATGAGCAGTTCTTC. It yields the protein CASSERRHEQFF.

The chain recombines TRBV5-5 with TRBJ1-6; TRBD1 matches at 7 bases. CDR3 length equals 16 residues. Germline V lookup: CDR1 SGHKS, CDR2 YYEKEE (reference sequence). The V segment lost 1 base and the J segment 8 bases; nucleotides outside the gene matches: 9. The CDR3 region is CASSLSMTGFYSPLHF. The CDR3 DNA reads TGTGCCAGCAGCTTGTCAATGACAGGGTTTTATTCACCCCTCCACTTT.

The chain links TRBV29-1 to TRBJ1-2; D unclear. Per germline, CDR1 SQVTM and CDR2 ANQGSEA. The CDR3 is 12 residues long. The germline V and J ends were trimmed by 3 bases and 8 bases, with 13 bases remaining between them. CDR3 residues: CSVDPGWFGYTF. For the CDR3, the DNA is TGCAGCGTTGACCCGGGGTGGTTCGGCTACACCTTC.